Below are 21 T cell receptor beta chains sequenced from a single sample in a study of T cells in Graves' hyperthyroidism and ophthalmopathy. TCR beta CDR3 sequences were amplified from RNA transcripts. Primed by the HTBI set, a first-round RT-PCR was run on the TCR CDR3. TCRdb re-derived calls from the multiplex PCR reads in MiXCR, one entry per CDR3 protein. The sample lists 500,000 to 550,000 distinct CDR3 sequences, just under 20% occurring once. Sequencing was done on a sample of blood. These receptors were taken from a man aged 40-49 years with Graves' ophthalmopathy.

A remark on this clonotype: One junction end does not reproduce the germline sequence, and a read error may be involved. This rearrangement joins TRBV2 to TRBJ1-1, with TRBD1 as a possible D gene (6 bases). Per germline, CDR1 SNHLY and CDR2 FYNNEI. The CDR3 has 14 residues. The CDR3 bases are TGTGCCAGCAGTGTACGGGGGCTTGGCACTGAAACTTTCTTT. It codes for CASSVRGLGTETFF.

This clonotype showed up just a few times. This CDR3 reads CASSPQLAHNEQFF. Written as DNA, the CDR3 is TGTGCCAGCAGCCCCCAACTAGCTCACAATGAGCAGTTCTTC. The genes are TRBV7-3 and TRBJ2-1; D is perhaps TRBD2 (6 bases). Trimming cost V 5 bases and J 5 bases, with 13 bases left between them. The germline CDR1 and CDR2 sequences are SGHTA and FQGTGA. The CDR3 is 14 amino acids.

This rearrangement joins TRBV20-1 to TRBJ1-3; D gene unclear. Looked up from germline, CDR1 is DFQATT and CDR2 is SNEGSKA (reference sequence). The CDR3 totals 13 residues. V was shortened by 5 bases and J by 0 bases, with 8 bases between the two germline ends. The DNA for the CDR3 is TGCAGTGCTCGGGTCGCCTCTGGAAACACCATATATTTT. Encoded protein: CSARVASGNTIYF.

J is TRBJ2-4 and V is TRBV27; TRBD2 is a possible D gene (5 bases). The CDR3 is 14 amino acids. Germline CDR1 and CDR2: MNHEY and SMNVEV (reference sequence). The V end was cut by 5 bases, the J end by 0 bases, with 8 bases between. The CDR3 DNA reads TGTGCCAGCAGTCTCACTAGAGCCAAAAACATTCAGTACTTC. It translates to CASSLTRAKNIQYF.

This clonotype has a handful of counts. This sequence joins TRBV5-4 and TRBJ2-3; 15 bases match TRBD2. The CDR3 is 19 amino acids. Germline V gives CDR1 SGHNT, CDR2 YYREEE (reference sequence). V dropped 4 bases and J dropped 1; count of bases not matched to a gene: 10. The CDR3 nucleotides read TGTGCCAGCAGCGACCGTGGACTAGCGGGAGGGAGTGGCACAGATACGCAGTATTTT. Translated: CASSDRGLAGGSGTDTQYF.

The chain has TRBV11-2 and TRBJ2-7, with no clear D. This CDR3 has 13 amino acids. CDR1 and CDR2 (germline): SGHAT, FQNNGV. With 4 bases removed from V and 6 bases from J, the gap between germline ends came to 13 bases. Here the CDR3 DNA reads TGTGCCAGCAGCTCCGCAAGAAGTAGCGAGCAGTACTTC. As protein: CASSSARSSEQYF.

This clonotype has a count of ten or more. The chain couples TRBV7-9 to TRBJ2-5; D is unclear. CDR3 length equals 12 residues. From germline, CDR1 is SEHNR and CDR2 FQNEAQ (reference sequence). Deletions cut 1 base from V and 5 bases from J, with 5 bases between. CDR3 bases: TGTGCCAGCAGCTTAGTTGGCGAGACCCAGTACTTC. Translation gives CASSLVGETQYF.

Regarding this clonotype: A read error may explain this, as a much larger clone is one base away. The CDR3 region is CASSDNTEAFF. The DNA for the CDR3 is TGTGCCAGCAGCGACAACACTGAAGCTTTCTTT. The J gene is TRBJ1-1, the V gene TRBV7-9; D is uncertain. The CDR3 has 11 residues. Germline CDR1 and CDR2: SEHNR and FQNEAQ (reference sequence). Trimming took off 5 bases at V and 2 bases at J, with 3 bases between the two ends.

This clonotype has at least ten counts. J is TRBJ2-3 and V is TRBV12-3 or TRBV12-4; D perhaps matches TRBD2 (5 bases). The V end lost 2 bases, the J end lost 0 bases, and 15 bases lay between the germline ends. This CDR3 has 17 amino acids. CDR3 nucleotide sequence: TGTGCCAGCAGTTTATGGGGTGGCGGGCCTAGCACAGATACGCAGTATTTT. As protein: CASSLWGGGPSTDTQYF.

V usage is TRBV6-1 and J usage is TRBJ1-1; 7 bases fit TRBD1. The CDR3 is 15 residues long. The junction had 7 bases not matched to a gene; V was cut back by 5 bases and J by 1 base. CDR1 is MNHNS and CDR2 is SASEGT in the germline V gene. CDR3 DNA sequence: TGTGCCAGCAGTCTCGACAGGGTTGGGAACACTGAAGCTTTCTTT. Encoded protein: CASSLDRVGNTEAFF.

This clonotype has ten or more counts. This chain joins TRBV7-8 and TRBJ2-5, with D possibly being TRBD2 (6 bases). Germline V gene lookup returns CDR1 SGHVS and CDR2 FQNEAQ. The V end was cut by 5 bases, the J end by 10 bases, with 20 bases between. CDR3 length: 14 residues. The chain's CDR3 is CASSPGTAGFDQYF. CDR3 bases: TGTGCCAGCAGCCCAGGGACTGCCGGGTTTGACCAGTACTTC. The complete variable domain, with remaining parts taken from reference TRBV7-8 and TRBJ2-5, reads GAGVSQSPRYKVAKRGQDVALRCDPISGHVSLFWYQQALGQGPEFLTYFQNEAQLDKSGLPSDRFFAERPEGSVSTLKIQRTQQEDSAVYLCASSPGTAGFDQYFGPGTRLLVL.

The chain combines TRBV20-1 with TRBJ1-6; 7 nucleotides align to TRBD1. Trimming removed 6 bases from V and 0 bases from J; junction bases left unmatched: 8. This CDR3 spans 16 amino acids. The germline V gene has CDR1 DFQATT and CDR2 SNEGSKA (reference sequence). As DNA, the CDR3 is TGCAGTGCGCCACCCCGGGACAGCTCCTATAATTCACCCCTCCACTTT. This sequence encodes CSAPPRDSSYNSPLHF.

The J gene is TRBJ2-1, the V gene TRBV28; no clear D gene. Germline values: CDR1 MDHEN, CDR2 SYDVKM. The CDR3 runs 15 residues. V was trimmed by 6 bases and J by 10 bases, leaving 22 bases between them. This chain's CDR3 is CASRTDIEAADEQFF. Written as DNA, the CDR3 is TGTGCCAGCAGGACTGATATTGAGGCAGCAGACGAGCAGTTCTTC.

This chain connects TRBV5-1 to TRBJ2-3; TRBD2 matches 9 bases. Germline trimming cut 0 bases from V and 3 bases from J; bases unmatched to any gene: 8. The CDR3 spans 17 residues. The germline gives CDR1 SGHRS, CDR2 YFSETQ. CDR3 sequence (DNA): TGCGCCAGCAGCTTGGTGGGCGGGGGGGCCTGGACAGATACGCAGTATTTT. Its protein is CASSLVGGGAWTDTQYF.

This clonotype was seen repeatedly, ten times or more. Its ends do not fully match the called genes, so a read error is possible. The chain recombines TRBV7-7 with TRBJ2-3, with 8 nucleotides matching TRBD2. Germline CDR1 reads SSHAT; CDR2 reads FNYEAQ (reference sequence). The length of the CDR3 is 15 residues. The CDR3 nucleotides are TGTGCTAGCAGCTTGGGACTAGAGCCGCCAGATACGCAGTATTTT. Its protein product is CASSLGLEPPDTQYF. Full variable domain (remainder filled in from reference TRBV7-7 and TRBJ2-3): GAGVSQSPRYKVTKRGQDVTLRCDPISSHATLYWYQQALGQGPEFLTYFNYEAQPDKSGLPSDRFSAERPEGSISTLTIQRTEQRDSAMYRCASSLGLEPPDTQYFGPGTRLTVL.

This clonotype was observed a handful of times. V usage is TRBV12-3 or TRBV12-4 and J usage is TRBJ2-2; D is tentatively TRBD1 or TRBD2 (6 bases each). The CDR3 totals 17 residues. The ends were cut back, 4 bases at V and 0 bases at J, with 15 bases in the middle. CDR3 sequence: CASSYGGGRSNTGELFF. As DNA, the CDR3 is TGTGCCAGCAGTTATGGAGGGGGACGCTCGAACACCGGGGAGCTGTTTTTT.

The chain combines TRBV6-1 with TRBJ2-4; possible D gene TRBD1, 5 bases. Germline V gives CDR1 MNHNS, CDR2 SASEGT. The length of the CDR3 is 14 residues. V was pared by 6 bases and J by 2 bases, with 11 bases between. The CDR3, as DNA: TGTGCCAGCAGATCAGGGTCTCCCAAAAACATTCAGTACTTC. Residues: CASRSGSPKNIQYF.

There are many counts of this clonotype. The CDR3 sequence: CASSPMKTSGRYNEQFF. Here the CDR3 DNA reads TGTGCCAGCAGCCCCATGAAGACTAGCGGGAGATACAATGAGCAGTTCTTC. The V and J genes are TRBV5-8 and TRBJ2-1; 12 bases are shared with TRBD2. Germline V gene lookup returns CDR1 SGHTS and CDR2 YDEGEE. The CDR3 length is 17 residues. Trimming cost V 4 bases and J 4 bases; bases outside gene matches: 9. Filled out from reference TRBV5-8 and TRBJ2-1, the complete variable domain reads EAGVTQSPTHLIKTRGQQATLRCSPISGHTSVYWYQQALGLGLQFLLWYDEGEERNRGNFPPRFSGRQFPNYSSELNVNALELEDSALYLCASSPMKTSGRYNEQFFGPGTRLTVL.

The sample holds many counts of this clonotype. This chain connects TRBV7-9 to TRBJ1-4; no clear D. V was trimmed by 3 bases and J by 0 bases, leaving 5 bases between them. The CDR3 loop spans 14 amino acids. The germline V gene encodes CDR1 SEHNR and CDR2 FQNEAQ (reference sequence). CDR3 in DNA: TGTGCCAGCAGCTTCGGGACAACTAATGAAAAACTGTTTTTT. Its translation: CASSFGTTNEKLFF.

The chain is built from TRBV5-1 and TRBJ2-2; no clear D. Germline CDR1 reads SGHRS; CDR2 reads YFSETQ. The germline V and J ends were trimmed by 1 base and 5 bases, with 6 bases remaining between them. The CDR3 is 13 amino acids. The CDR3 DNA sequence: TGCGCCAGCAGCTTGACTTTTACCGGGGAGCTGTTTTTT. Residues: CASSLTFTGELFF.

Many counts were recorded for this clonotype. The rearrangement links TRBV11-2 to TRBJ1-1; tentatively, D is TRBD1 (5 bases). Trimming shortened V by 2 bases and J by 3 bases, and 16 bases separated the two germline ends. This CDR3 spans 16 amino acids. Germline-derived CDR1 and CDR2 are SGHAT and FQNNGV. The CDR3 is CASSLIPGTQYTEAFF. DNA of the CDR3: TGTGCCAGCAGCTTAATCCCCGGGACTCAATACACTGAAGCTTTCTTT.